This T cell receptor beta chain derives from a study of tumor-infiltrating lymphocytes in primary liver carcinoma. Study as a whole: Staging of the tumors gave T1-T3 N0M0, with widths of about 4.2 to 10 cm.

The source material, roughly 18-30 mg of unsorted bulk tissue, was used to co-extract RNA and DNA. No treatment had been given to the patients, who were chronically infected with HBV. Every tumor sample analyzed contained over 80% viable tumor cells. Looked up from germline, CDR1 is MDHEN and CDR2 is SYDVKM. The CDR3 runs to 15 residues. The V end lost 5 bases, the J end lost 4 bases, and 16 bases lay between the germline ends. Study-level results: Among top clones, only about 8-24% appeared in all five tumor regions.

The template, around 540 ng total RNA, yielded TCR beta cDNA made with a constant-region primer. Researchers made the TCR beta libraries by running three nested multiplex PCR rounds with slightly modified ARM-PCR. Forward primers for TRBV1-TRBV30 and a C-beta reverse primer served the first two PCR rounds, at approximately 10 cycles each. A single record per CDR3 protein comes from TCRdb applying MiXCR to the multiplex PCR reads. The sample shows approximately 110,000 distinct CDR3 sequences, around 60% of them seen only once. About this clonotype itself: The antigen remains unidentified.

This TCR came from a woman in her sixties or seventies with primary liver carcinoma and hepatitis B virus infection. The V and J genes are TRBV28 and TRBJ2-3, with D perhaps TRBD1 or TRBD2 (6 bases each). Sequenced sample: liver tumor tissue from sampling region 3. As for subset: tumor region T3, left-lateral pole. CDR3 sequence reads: CASSLSGARADTQYF. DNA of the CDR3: TGTGCCAGCAGTCTCTCGGGGGCGAGGGCAGATACGCAGTATTTT.